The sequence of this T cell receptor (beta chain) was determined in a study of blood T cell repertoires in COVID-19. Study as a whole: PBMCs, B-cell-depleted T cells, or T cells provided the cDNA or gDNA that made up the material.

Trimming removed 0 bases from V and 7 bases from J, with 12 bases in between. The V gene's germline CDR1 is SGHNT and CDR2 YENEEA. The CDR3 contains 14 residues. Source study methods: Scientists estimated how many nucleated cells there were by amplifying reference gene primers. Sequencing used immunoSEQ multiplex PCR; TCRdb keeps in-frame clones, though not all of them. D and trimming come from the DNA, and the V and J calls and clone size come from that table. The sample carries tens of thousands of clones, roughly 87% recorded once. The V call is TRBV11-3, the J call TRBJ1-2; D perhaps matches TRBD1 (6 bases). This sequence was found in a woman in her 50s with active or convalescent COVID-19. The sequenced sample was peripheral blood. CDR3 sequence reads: CASSLERGAGGYTF. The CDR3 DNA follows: TGTGCCAGCAGCTTAGAACGGGGGGCAGGTGGCTACACCTTC.